The 32 T cell receptor beta chains below come from one sample, sequenced in a study of shared clonotypes between healthy human individuals. Data came from immunoSEQ multiplex PCR; TCRdb stores just in-frame clones and leaves some out. The sample consists of some 240,000 clones, approximately 70% of them appearing once. Sequenced material: memory CD4+ T cells sorted from blood. This sample's subset: CD45RA-negative fraction. The receptors here all came from a man aged 25-45 years in good health.

The J gene is TRBJ2-1, the V gene TRBV5-6; TRBD2 agrees at 12 bases. The CDR3 sequence is 18 residues long. The V gene's germline CDR1 is SGHDT and CDR2 YYEEEE. J lost 0 bases, V lost 3 bases, and 7 bases had no gene match. CDR3 sequence (DNA): TGTGCCAGCAGCTACGGACTAGCGGGGCTTAGCTCCTACAATGAGCAGTTCTTC. Encoded protein: CASSYGLAGLSSYNEQFF.

The rearrangement joins TRBV6-4 to TRBJ2-1, with D perhaps TRBD1 or TRBD2 (5 bases each). The CDR3 spans 17 residues. Germline CDR1 MRHNA, CDR2 SNTAGT. Deletions cut 4 bases from V and 9 bases from J, with 25 bases between. CDR3 DNA: TGTGCCAGCAGTGCCGGATCAGCCGGGACCCCCGGCGGTGAGCAGTTCTTC. It translates to CASSAGSAGTPGGEQFF.

The rearrangement joins TRBV5-1 to TRBJ2-1; TRBD1 matches at 11 bases. Germline V lookup: CDR1 SGHRS, CDR2 YFSETQ. J lost 8 bases, V lost 4 bases, and 8 bases had no gene match. The CDR3 runs 15 residues. The CDR3 is CASSLRDRGYHEQFF. CDR3 DNA sequence: TGCGCCAGCAGCCTCCGGGACAGGGGGTACCATGAGCAGTTCTTC.

The rearrangement uses TRBV2 and TRBJ2-7; D call uncertain. This CDR3 is 19 amino acids long. V dropped 7 bases and J dropped 1 base, with 29 bases sitting between them. Germline V gene lookup returns CDR1 SNHLY and CDR2 FYNNEI. CDR3 in DNA: TGTGCCAGCAAAGGCCCCCTGGGAACCTCCCCTCGGGTTTCCTACGAGCAGTACTTC. Amino acid sequence: CASKGPLGTSPRVSYEQYF.

To note about this clone: This may be a read error: a much more frequent sequence differs by one nucleotide. The chain carries TRBV28 and TRBJ2-7; D may be TRBD1 (6 bases). The length of the CDR3 is 14 residues. The germline gives CDR1 MDHEN, CDR2 SYDVKM. CDR3 sequence reads: CASSFPGEYYEQHF. The CDR3 DNA follows: TGTGCCAGCAGTTTCCCAGGGGAGTACTACGAGCAGCACTTC.

J is TRBJ2-7 and V is TRBV2, with D possibly TRBD1 on 6 matching bases. V was pared by 8 bases and J by 6 bases, with 17 bases between. This CDR3 contains 13 residues. CDR1 and CDR2 from the germline V gene are SNHLY and FYNNEI. CDR3 in amino acids: CASQWDTRPEQYF. In DNA, the CDR3 is TGTGCCAGCCAGTGGGACACTCGGCCCGAGCAGTACTTC. Looking up the rest from reference TRBV2 and TRBJ2-7 gives the full variable domain: EPEVTQTPSHQVTQMGQEVILRCVPISNHLYFYWYRQILGQKVEFLVSFYNNEISEKSEIFDDQFSVERPDGSNFTLKIRSTKLEDSAMYFCASQWDTRPEQYFGPGTRLTVT.

The rearrangement joins TRBV18 to TRBJ1-1; possibly TRBD1 for D (6 bases). The CDR3 covers 13 residues. The V end lost 4 bases, the J end lost 1 base, and 7 bases lay between the germline ends. Germline CDR1 and CDR2: KGHSH and LQKENI. Written as DNA, the CDR3 is TGTGCCAGCTCACAGGGGGAGAACACTGAAGCTTTCTTT. Amino acid sequence: CASSQGENTEAFF.

This clone occurred a few times. The chain recombines TRBV14 with TRBJ2-7; D may correspond to TRBD1 or TRBD2 (6 bases each). Deletions cut 5 bases from V and 6 bases from J, with 17 bases between. Germline V gene data show CDR1 as SGHDN and CDR2 as FVKESK. The CDR3 consists of 14 residues. CDR3: CASSLGGTWVEQYF. DNA of the CDR3: TGTGCCAGCAGCTTAGGAGGGACATGGGTCGAGCAGTACTTC.

The genes are TRBV7-9 and TRBJ2-7, with TRBD2 matching over 7 bases. The V gene's germline CDR1 is SEHNR and CDR2 FQNEAQ (reference sequence). V gave up 3 bases and J gave up 5 bases; unmatched junction bases: 10. The CDR3 contains 15 residues. In DNA, the CDR3 is TGTGCCAGCAGCTTTGAGTGGGGGGGACGAAACGAGCAGTACTTC. As protein: CASSFEWGGRNEQYF.

The gene calls are TRBV6-1 and TRBJ1-1; 10 bases are a match to TRBD1. The V gene's germline CDR1 is MNHNS and CDR2 SASEGT. V lost 6 bases to trimming and J lost 9 bases; unmatched junction nucleotides: 10. This CDR3 region has 14 residues. The CDR3 spells CASSTGQGGRQAFF. DNA for the CDR3: TGTGCCAGCAGCACCGGACAGGGGGGACGCCAAGCTTTCTTT.

The chain is built from TRBV6-1 and TRBJ2-7; TRBD1 agrees at 8 bases. Germline V lookup: CDR1 MNHNS, CDR2 SASEGT. The CDR3 spans 16 residues. Germline trimming cut 3 bases from V and 2 bases from J; bases unmatched to any gene: 9. The CDR3 DNA sequence: TGTGCCAGCAGTGATACCGACAGGGGACCCGCCTACGAGCAGTACTTC. Its translation: CASSDTDRGPAYEQYF.

The chain joins TRBV4-3 to TRBJ2-2, with a tentative D call TRBD2 (5 bases). Trimming pared 0 bases from V and 3 bases from J, leaving 11 bases between. This CDR3 has 16 amino acids. CDR1 and CDR2 from the germline V gene are LGHNA and YSLEER. CDR3 amino acids: CASSQERLADTGELFF. The DNA of the CDR3 is TGCGCCAGCAGCCAAGAACGGCTAGCCGACACCGGGGAGCTGTTTTTT.

The CDR3: CASGGRGFPSGNTIYF. CDR3 nucleotide sequence: TGTGCCAGCGGGGGGAGGGGGTTCCCCTCTGGAAACACCATATATTTT. The chain joins TRBV28 to TRBJ1-3; perhaps TRBD1 as D (6 bases). This CDR3 has 16 residues. CDR1 MDHEN and CDR2 SYDVKM come from the germline V gene. Trimming pared 8 bases from V and 0 bases from J, leaving 17 bases between.

The chain is built from TRBV5-1 and TRBJ1-1; possible D gene TRBD1, 6 bases. The CDR3 covers 14 residues. Trimming removed 1 base from V and 5 bases from J, with 12 bases in between. In germline, CDR1 is SGHRS, CDR2 YFSETQ. The CDR3 nucleotides are TGCGCCAGCAGCTTGAGTCAGGGGACTACTGAAGCTTTCTTT. It specifies CASSLSQGTTEAFF.

This clone was observed a handful of times. The chain combines TRBV2 with TRBJ2-5, with D unclear. There are 13 residues in the CDR3. Trimming left V 6 bases short and J 6 bases short, with 14 bases between. The germline CDR1 and CDR2 sequences are SNHLY and FYNNEI. The DNA of the CDR3 is TGTGCCAGCAGCTCCGTTGGCGGACAGACCCAGTACTTC. Translation gives CASSSVGGQTQYF. The variable domain in full, completed from reference TRBV2 and TRBJ2-5, reads EPEVTQTPSHQVTQMGQEVILRCVPISNHLYFYWYRQILGQKVEFLVSFYNNEISEKSEIFDDQFSVERPDGSNFTLKIRSTKLEDSAMYFCASSSVGGQTQYFGPGTRLLVL.

This chain connects TRBV7-2 to TRBJ2-7; D might be TRBD2 (7 bases). The ends were cut back, 0 bases at V and 7 bases at J, with 10 bases in the middle. This CDR3 has 13 residues. Germline V lookup: CDR1 SGHTA, CDR2 FQGNSA. The CDR3 reads CASSLARGGEQYF. The CDR3 DNA reads as TGTGCCAGCAGCTTAGCGAGGGGGGGTGAGCAGTACTTC.

In its sample, this clone was seen many times. The V and J genes are TRBV5-1 and TRBJ2-3, with 8 bases matching TRBD1. Germline V CDR1 and CDR2: SGHRS, YFSETQ. The CDR3 is made up of 15 amino acids. V was clipped by 2 bases and J by 3 bases; unmatched bases: 5. CDR3 in DNA: TGCGCCAGCAGCTTAACAGGGGGTGGTACAGATACGCAGTATTTT. This sequence encodes CASSLTGGGTDTQYF. The whole variable domain, remainder taken from reference TRBV5-1 and TRBJ2-3, is KAGVTQTPRYLIKTRGQQVTLSCSPISGHRSVSWYQQTPGQGLQFLFEYFSETQRNKGNFPGRFSGRQFSNSRSEMNVSTLELGDSALYLCASSLTGGGTDTQYFGPGTRLTVL.

This clone was seen repeatedly, ten times or more. This sample also contains other DNA sequences that code for the same CDR3. This rearrangement joins TRBV11-2 to TRBJ2-7; D gene unclear. The V end lost 1 base, the J end lost 6 bases, and 10 bases lay between the germline ends. Germline CDR1 reads SGHAT; CDR2 reads FQNNGV. The CDR3 consists of 13 residues. As DNA, the CDR3 is TGTGCCAGCAGCTTAGCAGGAGTCGGCGAGCAGTACTTC. Protein product: CASSLAGVGEQYF.

The CDR3 DNA sequence: TGTGCCAGCAGCTTAGCTGATCTTTATGGGACAGGGCAGCCCCAGCATTTT. Residues: CASSLADLYGTGQPQHF. This chain joins TRBV7-9 and TRBJ1-5, with 9 bases fitting TRBD1. J gave up 7 bases and V 0 bases, and 10 bases lay outside the gene matches. CDR3 length: 17 amino acids. The germline V gene has CDR1 SEHNR and CDR2 FQNEAQ (reference sequence).

This clone has just a few counts. This chain uses TRBV5-1 with TRBJ2-7, with 12 nucleotides matching TRBD1. The CDR3 sequence is 14 residues long. The J segment lost 6 bases and the V segment lost 4 bases, leaving 5 bases of the junction unmatched. The V gene's germline CDR1 is SGHRS and CDR2 YFSETQ. CDR3 sequence: CASSDRDRGLEQYF. Written as DNA, the CDR3 is TGCGCCAGCAGCGATCGGGACAGGGGGCTCGAGCAGTACTTC.

The V and J genes are TRBV4-1 and TRBJ2-6; D unresolved. Trimming left V 4 bases short and J 0 bases short, with 10 bases between. Germline CDR1 and CDR2: MGHRA and YSYEKL. The CDR3 runs to 16 residues. CDR3 amino acids: CASSPNLNSGANVLTF. CDR3 bases: TGCGCCAGCAGCCCAAATTTAAACTCTGGGGCCAACGTCCTGACTTTC.

The J gene is TRBJ2-1, the V gene TRBV2, with TRBD2 identical over 14 bases. This CDR3 has 14 amino acids. The V segment lost 8 bases and the J segment 13 bases; nucleotides outside the gene matches: 10. Looked up from germline, CDR1 is SNHLY and CDR2 is FYNNEI. DNA of the CDR3: TGTGCCAGCCCGACCGGGACTAGCGGGGGAGCACAGTTCTTC. Translating it yields CASPTGTSGGAQFF.

This clone was counted once. The rearrangement uses TRBV6-6 and TRBJ2-7; 8 positions agree with TRBD2. Per the germline V gene, CDR1 is MNHNY and CDR2 is SVGAGI (reference sequence). V shed 2 bases, J shed 1 base, and the junction held 4 bases outside the gene matches. The CDR3 sequence is 15 residues long. CDR3 bases: TGTGCCAGCAGTTACGCCGCTAGCGGGTCCTACGAGCAGTACTTC. It is translated as CASSYAASGSYEQYF.

This clone appeared a few times. The chain combines TRBV19 with TRBJ1-5; D gene ambiguous. V lost 3 bases and J lost 7, with 7 bases in between. The CDR3 is made up of 12 amino acids. The V gene's germline CDR1 is LNHDA and CDR2 SQIVND (reference sequence). In nucleotides, the CDR3 is TGTGCCAGTAGTATGGTCCAACAGCCCCAGCATTTT. Its translation is CASSMVQQPQHF.

The J gene is TRBJ2-5, the V gene TRBV29-1; D may be TRBD1 or TRBD2 (5 bases each). Looked up from germline, CDR1 is SQVTM and CDR2 is ANQGSEA. V lost 8 bases and J lost 5, with 15 bases in between. CDR3 length: 12 residues. The CDR3 loop reads CSTPGQMETQYF. The CDR3 nucleotides are TGCAGCACCCCGGGGCAGATGGAGACCCAGTACTTC.

Only a few counts were recorded for this clone. The gene calls are TRBV7-9 and TRBJ1-5; D call uncertain. Trimming took off 2 bases at V and 0 bases at J, with 5 bases between the two ends. Germline V gene lookup returns CDR1 SEHNR and CDR2 FQNEAQ (reference sequence). The CDR3 length is 14 residues. CDR3: CASSLLDSNQPQHF. The CDR3 DNA reads TGTGCCAGCAGCTTACTAGATAGCAATCAGCCCCAGCATTTT.

The chain employs TRBV5-1 and TRBJ2-5; tentatively, D is TRBD2 (5 bases). Per germline, CDR1 SGHRS and CDR2 YFSETQ. Trimming removed 3 bases from V and 5 bases from J, with 14 bases in between. The CDR3 sequence is 14 residues long. CDR3 in amino acids: CASSSRVSGETQYF. The DNA for the CDR3 is TGCGCCAGCAGCTCGCGGGTTAGTGGGGAGACCCAGTACTTC.

This chain uses TRBV2 with TRBJ2-6; 8 bases line up with TRBD2. Trimming took 2 bases from V and 1 from J; bases not matched to a gene: 1. Germline lookup yields CDR1 SNHLY and CDR2 FYNNEI. The CDR3 totals 16 residues. The CDR3 region is CASSETGGSGANVLTF. For the CDR3, the DNA is TGTGCCAGCAGTGAAACGGGAGGGTCTGGGGCCAACGTCCTGACTTTC.

To note about this clone: Additional DNA sequences in this sample encode the identical CDR3. The CDR3 reads CASSTSGSTNEQFF. CDR3 DNA: TGTGCCAGTAGTACTAGCGGGAGCACCAATGAGCAGTTCTTC. V is TRBV19 and J is TRBJ2-1, with 10 bases matching TRBD2. The CDR3 sequence is 14 residues long. In germline, CDR1 is LNHDA, CDR2 SQIVND (reference sequence). Trimming took 4 bases from V and 6 from J; bases not matched to a gene: 3.

This clone was detected a few times. This rearrangement joins TRBV15 to TRBJ1-1; D remains ambiguous. Per the germline V gene, CDR1 is LNHNV and CDR2 is YYDKDF (reference sequence). The CDR3 runs to 14 residues. V was pared by 0 bases and J by 1 base, with 6 bases between. The CDR3, as DNA: TGTGCCACCAGCAGAGAAGGGAGGAACACTGAAGCTTTCTTT. Translation gives CATSREGRNTEAFF. Filled out from reference TRBV15 and TRBJ1-1, the complete variable domain reads DAMVIQNPRYQVTQFGKPVTLSCSQTLNHNVMYWYQQKSSQAPKLLFHYYDKDFNNEADTPDNFQSRRPNTSFCFLDIRSPGLGDTAMYLCATSREGRNTEAFFGQGTRLTVV.

This clone was seen a handful of times. The V and J genes are TRBV7-2 and TRBJ1-4; 7 bases agree with TRBD1. Trimming took 5 bases from V and 6 from J; bases not matched to a gene: 6. Germline V gene data show CDR1 as SGHTA and CDR2 as FQGNSA. The CDR3 contains 14 residues. The CDR3 DNA reads TGTGCCAGCAGCCGACAGGGACGGGATGAAAAACTGTTTTTT. This sequence encodes CASSRQGRDEKLFF.

The chain carries TRBV29-1 and TRBJ2-2; D not resolved. Trimming took 4 bases from V and 2 from J, leaving 8 bases between them. The CDR3 extends over 13 amino acids. CDR1 and CDR2 (germline): SQVTM, ANQGSEA. The CDR3 DNA reads TGCAGCGTTGGTTCAGTTAACACCGGGGAGCTGTTTTTT. This gives the protein CSVGSVNTGELFF.